Following are 16 T cell receptor beta chains from one sample sequenced in a study of blood T cell repertoires in COVID-19. This table comes from immunoSEQ multiplex PCR, and its TCRdb copy is limited to in-frame clones, with some not included. Among over 75,000 clones listed, less than 90% were seen once. Sequencing was done on a sample of peripheral blood. These receptors all come from a human donor in a cohort sampled during active COVID-19.

V and J are TRBV28 and TRBJ1-5; TRBD1 agrees at 8 bases. CDR3 length equals 16 residues. V lost 3 bases to trimming and J lost 9 bases; unmatched junction nucleotides: 13. The V gene's germline CDR1 is MDHEN and CDR2 SYDVKM. The CDR3 loop is CASSFWTGPGFRPQHF. CDR3 bases: TGTGCCAGCAGTTTCTGGACAGGGCCCGGTTTTCGGCCCCAGCATTTT.

The rearrangement uses TRBV10-3 and TRBJ2-2; unclear D gene. The germline V gene has CDR1 ENHRY and CDR2 SYGVKD. The CDR3 covers 15 residues. Trimming removed 0 bases from V and 3 bases from J, with 8 bases in between. Here the CDR3 reads CAISESNRYTGELFF. The CDR3 DNA reads TGTGCCATCAGTGAGTCTAACAGATACACCGGGGAGCTGTTTTTT.

V gene TRBV6-2 or TRBV6-3 combines with J gene TRBJ1-5; D may be TRBD1 (5 bases). V shed 2 bases and J shed 4 bases, with 30 bases lying between them. The CDR3 is 21 amino acids. The germline V gene encodes CDR1 MNHEY and CDR2 SVGEGT. CDR3 residues: CASSYQGGLGTPLHDNQPQHF. The DNA for the CDR3 is TGTGCCAGCAGTTACCAAGGAGGGTTGGGGACGCCCTTACACGATAATCAGCCCCAGCATTTT.

The table lists this clone with a count of one. The genes are TRBV2 and TRBJ1-6, with 8 bases matching TRBD1. The CDR3 has 13 residues. J was trimmed by 8 bases and V by 9 bases; bases with no gene match: 6. Germline V CDR1 and CDR2: SNHLY, FYNNEI. CDR3 sequence reads: CARGDRQDSPLHF. In nucleotides, the CDR3 is TGTGCCAGGGGGGACAGGCAGGATTCACCCCTCCACTTT.

This chain links TRBV6-5 with TRBJ2-7; unclear D gene. Germline CDR1 is MNHEY and CDR2 is SVGAGI. V was cut by 8 bases and J by 2 bases, with 13 bases left in between. CDR3 length: 13 amino acids. The CDR3 DNA reads TGTGCCAGCCGGCCGGGTGGAGCCTACGAGCAGTACTTC. Protein: CASRPGGAYEQYF.

The chain is built from TRBV6-2 or TRBV6-3 and TRBJ1-2, with D possibly being TRBD1 (5 bases). Germline CDR1 and CDR2: MNHEY and SVGEGT. This CDR3 spans 14 amino acids. The germline V and J ends were trimmed by 5 bases and 4 bases, with 14 bases remaining between them. The CDR3: CASSKTDFVYGYTF. In DNA, the CDR3 is TGTGCCAGCAGTAAGACAGATTTTGTCTATGGCTACACCTTC.

The chain joins TRBV30 to TRBJ1-6, with 11 bases fitting TRBD1. The CDR3 has 14 residues. Losses at the gene ends were 0 bases for V and 10 bases for J; bases not matched to a gene: 2. Germline loops: CDR1 GTSNPN, CDR2 SVGIG (reference sequence). The DNA of the CDR3 is TGTGCCTGGAGTGTGGGACAGGGGGAGTCACCCCTCCACTTT. Encoded protein: CAWSVGQGESPLHF.

This rearrangement joins TRBV6-6 to TRBJ1-5; no definite D call. Germline CDR1 and CDR2: MNHNY and SVGAGI (reference sequence). V lost 0 bases and J 4 bases, leaving 13 bases between the germline ends. The CDR3 spans 16 residues. The CDR3 DNA reads as TGTGCCAGCAGTTACTCAGCGGGTCGGAGAAATCAGCCCCAGCATTTT. This translates into CASSYSAGRRNQPQHF.

V usage is TRBV6-5 and J usage is TRBJ2-1, with TRBD2 matching 12 bases. The CDR3 contains 13 residues. Germline lookup yields CDR1 MNHEY and CDR2 SVGAGI. V gave up 10 bases and J gave up 4 bases; unmatched junction bases: 2. The CDR3 DNA follows: TGTGCCACGACTAGCGGGGGTTACAATGAGCAGTTCTTC. Translated: CATTSGGYNEQFF.

The rearrangement links TRBV29-1 to TRBJ2-7; 8 bases match TRBD2. J was trimmed by 6 bases and V by 5 bases; bases with no gene match: 15. CDR3 length: 15 amino acids. Germline assignment: CDR1 SQVTM and CDR2 ANQGSEA. The CDR3 here is CSVQVGREGRFEQYF. In DNA form, the CDR3 reads TGCAGCGTTCAGGTGGGACGGGAGGGCCGTTTCGAGCAGTACTTC.

The chain carries TRBV19 and TRBJ1-5, with D tentatively TRBD1 (6 bases). The CDR3 contains 17 residues. Trimming stripped 0 bases from V and 1 base from J, with 13 bases between. CDR1 is LNHDA, CDR2 SQIVND, per germline (reference sequence). The CDR3 reads CASSIDRGSSSNQPQHF. The CDR3, as DNA: TGTGCCAGTAGTATAGACAGGGGTTCTTCAAGCAATCAGCCCCAGCATTTT.

This sequence joins TRBV5-8 and TRBJ1-2, with D possibly matching TRBD1 (5 bases). Per germline, CDR1 SGHTS and CDR2 YDEGEE. The V end lost 4 bases, the J end lost 4 bases, and 14 bases lay between the germline ends. This CDR3 region has 14 residues. CDR3 coding DNA: TGTGCCAGCAGCAAACAGGACGGATCCTATGGCTACACCTTC. Its protein is CASSKQDGSYGYTF.

V is TRBV29-1 and J is TRBJ2-3, with 7 bases aligning to TRBD1. V lost 5 bases, J lost 4 bases, and 3 bases stayed unmatched. The CDR3 runs to 12 residues. Germline CDR1 SQVTM, CDR2 ANQGSEA. The CDR3: CSVMQGADTQYF. CDR3 coding DNA: TGCAGCGTTATGCAGGGGGCAGATACGCAGTATTTT.

V usage is TRBV10-3 and J usage is TRBJ1-2, with D unclear. V lost 1 base, J lost 4 bases, and 7 bases lay in between. The CDR3 is 13 amino acids. Germline loops: CDR1 ENHRY, CDR2 SYGVKD. The CDR3, as DNA: TGTGCCATCAGTGAGTACAGCTCCTATGGCTACACCTTC. Protein product: CAISEYSSYGYTF.

CDR3: CASSSRTSGTYTGELFF. The CDR3 DNA follows: TGTGCCAGCAGCTCCAGGACTAGCGGGACCTACACCGGGGAGCTGTTTTTT. The V gene is TRBV9, the J gene TRBJ2-2; 12 nucleotides match TRBD2. Trimming took 4 bases from V and 3 from J; bases not matched to a gene: 7. Per the germline V gene, CDR1 is SGDLS and CDR2 is YYNGEE. This CDR3 spans 17 amino acids.

A single count supports this clone. The chain employs TRBV7-9 and TRBJ2-6; no clear D. From germline, CDR1 is SEHNR and CDR2 FQNEAQ (reference sequence). The CDR3 extends over 15 amino acids. Trimming pared 7 bases from V and 0 bases from J, leaving 10 bases between. The CDR3 reads CASTTKNSGANVLTF. CDR3 in DNA: TGTGCCAGCACCACAAAAAACTCTGGGGCCAACGTCCTGACTTTC. The full variable domain, with the rest looked up from reference TRBV7-9 and TRBJ2-6, is DTGVSQNPRHKITKRGQNVTFRCDPISEHNRLYWYRQTLGQGPEFLTYFQNEAQLEKSRLLSDRFSAERPKGSFSTLEIQRTEQGDSAMYLCASTTKNSGANVLTFGAGSRLTVL.